The rows below give T cell receptor beta chains drawn from one sample of a study of PD-1 and CTLA-4 blockade in melanoma. Profiled with immunoSEQ multiplex PCR; TCRdb holds only in-frame clones, not every one. The sample includes 34,000 or so clones, roughly nine tenths of them seen just once. The specimen comprised CD8+ T cells from peripheral blood, sampled from a patient given anti-PD-1 treatment. Every receptor here comes from a human donor with melanoma. Each CDR3 is given with its conserved first and last residue. The order of the fields is CDR3 protein, CDR3 DNA, D gene, CDR3 length, J gene, clone size, V gene. The D gene is left open where the match is weak. Size is omitted from some rows. Given values are once, few, many or a class for expanded clones.

CDR3 protein: CASNSGASELFF
CDR3 DNA: TGTGCCAGCAACTCTGGGGCCTCCGAACTGTTTTTT
D gene: -
CDR3 length: 12
J gene: TRBJ2-2
clone size: -
V gene: TRBV12-3/TRBV12-4

CDR3 protein: CASSPSSGGIHWAQYF
CDR3 DNA: TGTGCCAGCAGTCCTTCCAGCGGGGGGATCCATTGGGCCCAGTACTTC
D gene: TRBD2
CDR3 length: 16
J gene: TRBJ2-5
clone size: -
V gene: TRBV28

CDR3 protein: CASSSGLAGWTGELFF
CDR3 DNA: TGTGCCAGTAGTTCCGGACTAGCGGGGTGGACCGGGGAGCTGTTTTTT
D gene: TRBD2
CDR3 length: 16
J gene: TRBJ2-2
clone size: few
V gene: TRBV19

CDR3 protein: CASSLNRRDEQYF
CDR3 DNA: TGTGCCAGCAGTTTAAACAGAAGGGACGAGCAGTACTTC
D gene: -
CDR3 length: 13
J gene: TRBJ2-7
clone size: -
V gene: TRBV27

CDR3 protein: CASSSALTGGYDNGYTF
CDR3 DNA: TGCGCCAGCAGCTCCGCCCTGACAGGGGGTTACGACAATGGCTACACCTTC
D gene: TRBD1
CDR3 length: 17
J gene: TRBJ1-2
clone size: -
V gene: TRBV5-1

CDR3 protein: CASSLPGTGELFF
CDR3 DNA: TGCGCCAGCAGCTTGCCGGGCACCGGGGAGCTGTTTTTT
D gene: -
CDR3 length: 13
J gene: TRBJ2-2
clone size: few
V gene: TRBV5-1

CDR3 protein: CASSLGAGSFGEQFF
CDR3 DNA: TGTGCCAGCAGCTTAGGAGCGGGGAGTTTCGGTGAGCAGTTCTTC
D gene: TRBD2
CDR3 length: 15
J gene: TRBJ2-1
clone size: -
V gene: TRBV7-2

CDR3 protein: CASSYSDRPEAFF
CDR3 DNA: TGTGCCAGCAGTTACTCTGACCGGCCTGAAGCTTTCTTT
D gene: -
CDR3 length: 13
J gene: TRBJ1-1
clone size: -
V gene: TRBV6-5

CDR3 protein: CASSQVAGTELNNEQFF
CDR3 DNA: TGTGCCAGCAGCCAGGTAGCCGGGACAGAATTAAACAATGAGCAGTTCTTC
D gene: TRBD1
CDR3 length: 17
J gene: TRBJ2-1
clone size: -
V gene: TRBV3-1/TRBV3-2

CDR3 protein: CASSADGYSNQPQHF
CDR3 DNA: TGTGCCAGCAGTGCGGACGGATATAGCAATCAGCCCCAGCATTTT
D gene: -
CDR3 length: 15
J gene: TRBJ1-5
clone size: -
V gene: TRBV25-1

CDR3 protein: CASSQGFSFYEQYF
CDR3 DNA: TGCGCCAGCAGCCAGGGATTCTCCTTCTACGAGCAGTACTTC
D gene: -
CDR3 length: 14
J gene: TRBJ2-7
clone size: -
V gene: TRBV4-1

CDR3 protein: CASSRRSGTVIEKLFF
CDR3 DNA: TGTGCCAGCAGCCGCCGGTCTGGGACAGTGATAGAAAAACTGTTTTTT
D gene: TRBD1
CDR3 length: 16
J gene: TRBJ1-4
clone size: -
V gene: TRBV7-9

CDR3 protein: CATFGLTSYEQYF
CDR3 DNA: TGTGCCACCTTCGGGCTGACTTCCTACGAGCAGTACTTC
D gene: -
CDR3 length: 13
J gene: TRBJ2-7
clone size: -
V gene: TRBV7-9

CDR3 protein: CASSSGRSYNEQFF
CDR3 DNA: TGTGCCAGCAGTTCGGGGAGGTCCTACAATGAGCAGTTCTTC
D gene: -
CDR3 length: 14
J gene: TRBJ2-1
clone size: -
V gene: TRBV28

CDR3 protein: CASSHSGRADTQYF
CDR3 DNA: TGTGCCAGCAGCCATTCGGGGCGCGCAGATACGCAGTATTTT
D gene: -
CDR3 length: 14
J gene: TRBJ2-3
clone size: -
V gene: TRBV14

CDR3 protein: CASSLRAYEQYF
CDR3 DNA: TGTGCCAGCAGTTTAAGGGCCTACGAGCAGTACTTC
D gene: -
CDR3 length: 12
J gene: TRBJ2-7
clone size: -
V gene: TRBV13

CDR3 protein: CSVELPVSSYEQYF
CDR3 DNA: TGCAGCGTTGAATTACCGGTTTCCTCCTACGAGCAGTACTTC
D gene: -
CDR3 length: 14
J gene: TRBJ2-7
clone size: -
V gene: TRBV29-1

CDR3 protein: CASSLTGTYEQYF
CDR3 DNA: TGTGCCAGCAGTTTGACAGGTACCTACGAGCAGTACTTC
D gene: -
CDR3 length: 13
J gene: TRBJ2-7
clone size: -
V gene: TRBV28

CDR3 protein: CASSLPSESPNLDQPQHF
CDR3 DNA: TGTGCCAGCAGTTTACCGAGCGAGAGTCCCAACTTGGATCAGCCCCAGCATTTT
D gene: -
CDR3 length: 18
J gene: TRBJ1-5
clone size: -
V gene: TRBV28

CDR3 protein: CASSWGRINQPQHF
CDR3 DNA: TGTGCCAGCAGCTGGGGACGGATCAATCAGCCCCAGCATTTT
D gene: -
CDR3 length: 14
J gene: TRBJ1-5
clone size: -
V gene: TRBV13

CDR3 protein: CASSQGQGYYEQYF
CDR3 DNA: TGTGCCAGCAGCCAGGGACAGGGATACTACGAGCAGTACTTC
D gene: TRBD1
CDR3 length: 14
J gene: TRBJ2-7
clone size: few
V gene: TRBV13

CDR3 protein: CAWSATVIGEQYF
CDR3 DNA: TGTGCCTGGAGTGCGACCGTTATTGGCGAGCAGTACTTC
D gene: -
CDR3 length: 13
J gene: TRBJ2-7
clone size: -
V gene: TRBV30

CDR3 protein: CASSLRGGETQYF
CDR3 DNA: TGTGCCAGCAGTTTACGGGGAGGTGAGACCCAGTACTTC
D gene: -
CDR3 length: 13
J gene: TRBJ2-5
clone size: -
V gene: TRBV12-3/TRBV12-4

CDR3 protein: CASSLIQGMNTEAFF
CDR3 DNA: TGTGCCAGCAGCTTAATCCAGGGTATGAACACTGAAGCTTTCTTT
D gene: -
CDR3 length: 15
J gene: TRBJ1-1
clone size: few
V gene: TRBV7-9

CDR3 protein: CASSGGASDEQFF
CDR3 DNA: TGTGCCAGCAGCGGGGGGGCCTCAGATGAGCAGTTCTTC
D gene: TRBD2
CDR3 length: 13
J gene: TRBJ2-1
clone size: -
V gene: TRBV28

CDR3 protein: CASSAWTESNQPQHF
CDR3 DNA: TGTGCCAGTAGTGCCTGGACAGAGAGCAATCAGCCCCAGCATTTT
D gene: -
CDR3 length: 15
J gene: TRBJ1-5
clone size: -
V gene: TRBV19

CDR3 protein: CASSPWTGLTDTQYF
CDR3 DNA: TGCGCCAGCAGCCCCTGGACAGGGCTCACAGATACGCAGTATTTT
D gene: TRBD1
CDR3 length: 15
J gene: TRBJ2-3
clone size: -
V gene: TRBV4-3

CDR3 protein: CASSELGLGIQETQYF
CDR3 DNA: TGTGCCAGCAGTGAACTCGGACTTGGGATTCAAGAGACCCAGTACTTC
D gene: -
CDR3 length: 16
J gene: TRBJ2-5
clone size: medium-sized
V gene: TRBV6-1

CDR3 protein: CASSLSELREAFF
CDR3 DNA: TGTGCCAGCAGTTTATCAGAACTACGGGAAGCTTTCTTT
D gene: -
CDR3 length: 13
J gene: TRBJ1-1
clone size: -
V gene: TRBV27

CDR3 protein: CASSSPDGAQGGGELFF
CDR3 DNA: TGTGCCAGCAGCAGTCCCGACGGGGCCCAAGGCGGCGGGGAGCTGTTTTTT
D gene: -
CDR3 length: 17
J gene: TRBJ2-2
clone size: -
V gene: TRBV28

CDR3 protein: CASSLSSGGDNHNEQFF
CDR3 DNA: TGTGCCAGCAGCTTATCCAGCGGGGGGGATAACCACAATGAGCAGTTCTTC
D gene: TRBD2
CDR3 length: 17
J gene: TRBJ2-1
clone size: -
V gene: TRBV7-8

CDR3 protein: CASSLRPDSLEEQYF
CDR3 DNA: TGTGCCAGCAGCTTAAGGCCGGACAGTCTAGAGGAGCAGTACTTC
D gene: -
CDR3 length: 15
J gene: TRBJ2-7
clone size: -
V gene: TRBV7-6

CDR3 protein: CSVELPGTGAYEQYF
CDR3 DNA: TGCAGCGTTGAACTTCCCGGGACAGGGGCCTACGAGCAGTACTTC
D gene: TRBD1
CDR3 length: 15
J gene: TRBJ2-7
clone size: -
V gene: TRBV29-1

CDR3 protein: CASSPGSGYTF
CDR3 DNA: TGTGCCAGCAGCCCCGGGAGTGGCTACACCTTC
D gene: -
CDR3 length: 11
J gene: TRBJ1-2
clone size: -
V gene: TRBV7-8

CDR3 protein: CASSLGGFGGYQETQYF
CDR3 DNA: TGTGCCAGCAGTTTGGGCGGGTTTGGTGGGTACCAAGAGACCCAGTACTTC
D gene: -
CDR3 length: 17
J gene: TRBJ2-5
clone size: -
V gene: TRBV27

CDR3 protein: CASSERQGLRSPLHF
CDR3 DNA: TGTGCCAGCAGCGAAAGACAGGGGTTAAGATCACCCCTCCACTTT
D gene: TRBD1
CDR3 length: 15
J gene: TRBJ1-6
clone size: -
V gene: TRBV9

CDR3 protein: CASSLAVWGQGDYEQYF
CDR3 DNA: TGTGCCAGCAGCTTAGCGGTCTGGGGACAGGGAGACTACGAGCAGTACTTC
D gene: TRBD1
CDR3 length: 17
J gene: TRBJ2-7
clone size: -
V gene: TRBV11-1

CDR3 protein: CSVVDRVDGYTF
CDR3 DNA: TGCAGCGTTGTGGACAGGGTTGATGGCTACACCTTC
D gene: TRBD1
CDR3 length: 12
J gene: TRBJ1-2
clone size: few
V gene: TRBV29-1